The rows below give T cell receptor beta chains drawn from one sample of a study of CD8 T cells in Susac syndrome. MiXCR, run by TCRdb on the immunoSEQ multiplex PCR reads, gives a single entry per CDR3 protein. There are approximately 300,000 distinct CDR3 sequences in the sample; 85% occur only once, and 0.2% to 0.25% lies in the top ten. What was sequenced was CD8+ T cells from PBMCs. Receptors were obtained from a human donor with multiple sclerosis. The CDR3 runs from the conserved cysteine through the conserved F or W. D genes are given only for firm matches. Only some rows state a clone size, as once, few, many or a class for expanded clones.

d_call,j_call,v_call,clone_size,cdr3_aa,cdr3_nt
TRBD1,TRBJ2-7,TRBV30,once,CAWSTGGSYEQYF,TGTGCCTGGAGTACAGGGGGCTCCTACGAGCAGTACTTC
.,TRBJ2-7,TRBV19,.,CASSTRLQGNEQYF,TGTGCCAGTAGTACTCGCCTCCAGGGGAACGAGCAGTACTTC
TRBD1,TRBJ2-1,TRBV4-3,.,CASSPGTGGLFF,TGCGCCAGCAGCCCTGGGACAGGGGGCTTGTTCTTC
.,TRBJ1-1,TRBV9,few,CASSPDTLNTEAFF,TGTGCCAGCAGCCCGGACACGTTGAACACTGAAGCTTTCTTT
.,TRBJ1-5,TRBV7-9,.,CASSSTEWPQHF,TGTGCCAGCAGCTCCACAGAGTGGCCCCAGCATTTT
.,TRBJ2-7,TRBV4-3,few,CASSQTEDYEQYF,TGCGCCAGCAGCCAAACTGAAGACTACGAGCAGTACTTC
TRBD2,TRBJ2-7,TRBV7-9,.,CASSIRLAGASTYEQYF,TGTGCCAGCAGCATACGACTAGCGGGAGCCTCAACTTACGAGCAGTACTTC
TRBD2,TRBJ2-1,TRBV19,.,CARNKGLPRFF,TGTGCCAGGAACAAGGGACTACCGAGGTTCTTC
.,TRBJ1-1,TRBV6-5,few,CASSYSPDIEANGLATEAFF,TGTGCCAGCAGTTACTCGCCGGACATTGAGGCTAATGGGTTAGCCACTGAAGCTTTCTTT
TRBD2,TRBJ2-7,TRBV4-3,.,CASSPRGGSRAEQYF,TGCGCCAGCAGCCCCCGGGGGGGGAGCCGGGCCGAGCAGTACTTC
.,TRBJ2-7,TRBV5-4,.,CASSLETRREQYF,TGTGCCAGCAGCTTGGAGACTAGGCGCGAGCAGTACTTC
.,TRBJ1-5,TRBV27,.,CASSLWASSNQPQHF,TGTGCCAGCAGTTTATGGGCCTCCAGCAATCAGCCCCAGCATTTT
TRBD1,TRBJ2-3,TRBV27,.,CASRVAFTGGPTDTQYF,TGTGCCAGCAGGGTGGCTTTCACAGGGGGCCCCACAGATACGCAGTATTTT
TRBD1,TRBJ2-1,TRBV12-3/TRBV12-4,.,CASSPTGTGWHNEQFF,TGTGCCAGCAGTCCAACTGGGACAGGGTGGCACAATGAGCAGTTCTTC